Below, one T cell receptor (beta chain) is given with its context. The data were obtained in a study of T cells after somatic rescue of genetic block. Clones were read by immunoSEQ multiplex PCR, and TCRdb kept only the in-frame ones, dropping some. The table lists some 70,000 clones, roughly 91% of them singletons, with 2.8% in the top ten. CDR1 is MNHEY, CDR2 SMNVEV, per germline (reference sequence). The V end lost 4 bases, the J end lost 2 bases, and 11 bases lay between the germline ends. This CDR3 spans 14 amino acids. The receptor comes from a man aged 25-40 years. Sample: peripheral blood mononuclear cells (PBMCs). The chain links TRBV27 to TRBJ1-2; D unresolved. Written as DNA, the CDR3 is TGTGCCAGCAGTTCTGGACGGGCAAACTATGGCTACACCTTC. Protein: CASSSGRANYGYTF.